These 22 T cell receptor beta chains were sequenced from one sample in a study of PD-L1 blockade in urothelial cancer. The repertoire was sequenced with immunoSEQ multiplex PCR; TCRdb's copy has only in-frame clones and lacks some. The sample yields approximately 100,000 clones, more than 80% seen once. Regarding time point: pretreatment peripheral blood. The sample in question was PBMCs, obtained around atezolizumab (anti-PD-L1) treatment. The receptors shown here come from a woman of 80 years or more with urothelial cancer.

The gene calls are TRBV27 and TRBJ2-5; tentative D call: TRBD2 (5 bases). The V gene's germline CDR1 is MNHEY and CDR2 SMNVEV (reference sequence). The V end was cut by 2 bases, the J end by 3 bases, with 13 bases between. The CDR3 runs 15 residues. CDR3 sequence reads: CASSLLRGPEETQYF. CDR3 nucleotides: TGTGCCAGCAGTTTACTTCGGGGTCCCGAAGAGACCCAGTACTTC.

The chain recombines TRBV6-1 with TRBJ1-2, with D maybe TRBD1 (6 bases). This CDR3 has 16 residues. CDR1 is MNHNS and CDR2 is SASEGT in the germline V gene. V gave up 4 bases and J gave up 4 bases, with 19 bases separating them. CDR3 region: CASSVPEGGRSYGYTF. The CDR3, as DNA: TGTGCCAGCAGTGTCCCCGAGGGGGGGCGAAGCTATGGCTACACCTTC.

This sequence joins TRBV28 and TRBJ2-2; 8 bases fit TRBD2. Trimming removed 4 bases from V and 0 bases from J; junction bases left unmatched: 16. Germline-derived CDR1 and CDR2 are MDHEN and SYDVKM. This CDR3 comprises 20 residues. Here the CDR3 reads CASSYRRGARGSANTGELFF. In nucleotides, the CDR3 is TGTGCCAGCAGTTATCGGCGGGGGGCAAGAGGGAGCGCGAACACCGGGGAGCTGTTTTTT.

V is TRBV18 and J is TRBJ2-7; 15 bases align to TRBD2. This CDR3 contains 14 residues. The V gene's germline CDR1 is KGHSH and CDR2 LQKENI. The V gene end was trimmed by 3 bases and the J gene end by 7 bases; junction bases not matched to a gene: 1. The CDR3 loop is CASSPGLAGGEQYF. In nucleotides, the CDR3 is TGTGCCAGCTCACCTGGACTAGCGGGAGGGGAGCAGTACTTC.

This clone came up a few times. V usage is TRBV27 and J usage is TRBJ2-1, with TRBD2 as a possible D gene (6 bases). V was pared by 8 bases and J by 9 bases, with 17 bases between. CDR1 and CDR2 (germline): MNHEY, SMNVEV (reference sequence). CDR3 length: 13 amino acids. The DNA for the CDR3 is TGTGCCAGCTCCCTAGCGCCAAGGGGTGAGCAGTTCTTC. Encoded protein: CASSLAPRGEQFF.

In this sample, this clone turned up once. One junction end disagrees with the germline gene, perhaps due to a read error. The V gene is TRBV7-9, the J gene TRBJ1-5; 7 bases fit TRBD1. CDR1 is SEHNR, CDR2 FQNEAQ, per germline (reference sequence). This CDR3 contains 15 residues. The CDR3 sequence: CASSIYRGSDQPQHF. CDR3 DNA sequence: TGTGCCAGCAGCATTTACAGGGGTAGCGATCAGCCCCAGCATTTT.

This clone showed up just once. J is TRBJ1-1 and V is TRBV5-1; no clear D gene. This CDR3 has 15 residues. Germline values: CDR1 SGHRS, CDR2 YFSETQ. V lost 2 bases, J lost 4 bases, and 15 bases lay in between. In nucleotides, the CDR3 is TGCGCCAGCAGCTTTGCAGTGGCTAGCGGCACTGAAGCTTTCTTT. Amino acid sequence: CASSFAVASGTEAFF.

The chain links TRBV19 to TRBJ1-5; D unclear. The CDR3 runs to 14 residues. Germline V gene sequence: CDR1 LNHDA, CDR2 SQIVND (reference sequence). The V end lost 7 bases, the J end lost 3 bases, and 13 bases lay between the germline ends. In nucleotides, the CDR3 is TGTGCCAGTAAAGGTCGGGGAAACAATCAGCCCCAGCATTTT. Its translation: CASKGRGNNQPQHF.

The chain is built from TRBV5-1 and TRBJ2-7; 9 bases fit TRBD1. Germline loops: CDR1 SGHRS, CDR2 YFSETQ. This CDR3 is built from 15 residues. V was pared by 4 bases and J by 2 bases, with 7 bases of the junction left unmatched. The CDR3 sequence is CASSVDGQGTYEQYF. DNA for the CDR3: TGCGCCAGCAGCGTCGATGGACAGGGGACCTACGAGCAGTACTTC.

V usage is TRBV28 and J usage is TRBJ1-1; 10 bases map to TRBD1. Germline values: CDR1 MDHEN, CDR2 SYDVKM. This CDR3 spans 15 amino acids. V shed 6 bases, J shed 1 base, and the junction held 5 bases outside the gene matches. CDR3 coding DNA: TGTGCCAGCAGGCCTCGGACAGGGGGGAACACTGAAGCTTTCTTT. Encoded protein: CASRPRTGGNTEAFF.

V and J are TRBV5-1 and TRBJ2-5; TRBD2 agrees at 9 bases. Germline lookup yields CDR1 SGHRS and CDR2 YFSETQ. This CDR3 region has 16 residues. The trim removed 7 bases at V and 2 bases at J, leaving 12 bases unmatched. The CDR3 is CASQLGASGAQETQYF. In DNA, the CDR3 is TGCGCCAGCCAACTCGGGGCTAGCGGGGCTCAAGAGACCCAGTACTTC.

V is TRBV5-1 and J is TRBJ2-1, with 11 bases lining up with TRBD1. Germline CDR1 is SGHRS and CDR2 is YFSETQ. The CDR3 has 16 residues. V was pared by 0 bases and J by 2 bases, with 1 base of the junction left unmatched. The CDR3 nucleotides read TGCGCCAGCAGCTTGGGGACAGGGGGCGCCTACAATGAGCAGTTCTTC. Protein sequence: CASSLGTGGAYNEQFF.

This chain links TRBV18 with TRBJ2-5; 12 bases are shared with TRBD2. Trimming cost V 3 bases and J 1 base; bases outside gene matches: 12. Germline assignment: CDR1 KGHSH and CDR2 LQKENI. This CDR3 has 19 amino acids. CDR3 protein: CASSPPGLAGEAFQETQYF. The CDR3 nucleotides read TGTGCCAGCTCACCGCCGGGACTAGCGGGCGAAGCCTTCCAAGAGACCCAGTACTTC.

The CDR3 sequence is CASNPGLAGGPPGELFF. The CDR3 bases are TGTGCCAGTAACCCGGGACTAGCGGGAGGGCCCCCCGGGGAGCTGTTTTTT. The rearrangement joins TRBV19 to TRBJ2-2; the match to TRBD2 covers 16 bases. V lost 7 bases, J lost 6 bases, and 8 bases stayed unmatched. Germline V CDR1 and CDR2: LNHDA, SQIVND (reference sequence). The CDR3 sequence is 17 residues long.

V and J are TRBV7-6 and TRBJ2-7; 9 bases fit TRBD1. CDR3 size: 12 residues. Germline V gene lookup returns CDR1 SGHVS and CDR2 FNYEAQ. Trimming cost V 5 bases and J 4 bases; bases outside gene matches: 0. CDR3 sequence (DNA): TGTGCCAGCAGCGACAGGGGGTACGAGCAGTACTTC. Its protein is CASSDRGYEQYF.

This clone was seen only once. This chain connects TRBV30 to TRBJ1-1; weak D call: TRBD1 (5 bases). The CDR3 totals 14 residues. Trimming stripped 8 bases from V and 5 bases from J, with 21 bases between. CDR1 GTSNPN and CDR2 SVGIG come from the germline V gene (reference sequence). The CDR3 coding sequence is TGTGCCGGCCATGGAAGTCCAGGGAAGACTGAAGCTTTCTTT. This gives the protein CAGHGSPGKTEAFF.

V usage is TRBV4-1 and J usage is TRBJ2-3, with 9 positions matching TRBD2. CDR3 length: 16 amino acids. In germline, CDR1 is MGHRA, CDR2 YSYEKL. Trimming removed 0 bases from V and 5 bases from J; junction bases left unmatched: 6. CDR3 region: CASSQDRAGGGDTQYF. CDR3 DNA: TGCGCCAGCAGCCAAGATCGGGCGGGAGGGGGAGATACGCAGTATTTT.

The genes are TRBV7-6 and TRBJ2-1; 7 bases line up with TRBD2. The CDR3 is 15 amino acids. CDR1 and CDR2 from the germline V gene are SGHVS and FNYEAQ. The V gene end was trimmed by 4 bases and the J gene end by 10 bases; junction bases not matched to a gene: 13. In nucleotides, the CDR3 is TGTGCCAGCAGCTCAACTAGCGTCCTAATGGGGGAGCAGTTCTTC. This sequence encodes CASSSTSVLMGEQFF.

J is TRBJ1-1 and V is TRBV9; D is perhaps TRBD1 (6 bases). The germline CDR1 and CDR2 sequences are SGDLS and YYNGEE. The germline V and J ends were trimmed by 0 bases and 1 base, with 10 bases remaining between them. This CDR3 region has 15 residues. CDR3 amino acids: CASSVGGHPNTEAFF. Written as DNA, the CDR3 is TGTGCCAGCAGCGTAGGGGGACACCCGAACACTGAAGCTTTCTTT.

The rearrangement uses TRBV19 and TRBJ2-3, with 7 bases lining up with TRBD2. The CDR3 has 14 amino acids. V shed 3 bases and J 5 bases; nucleotides not matched to a gene: 5. CDR1 and CDR2 from the germline V gene are LNHDA and SQIVND (reference sequence). The CDR3 DNA follows: TGTGCCAGTAGTATCCAAGGACTAGGAGATACGCAGTATTTT. Translated: CASSIQGLGDTQYF.

The rearrangement links TRBV5-1 to TRBJ2-2; TRBD2 matches 7 bases. There are 13 residues in the CDR3. V was clipped by 4 bases and J by 5 bases; unmatched bases: 2. Per germline, CDR1 SGHRS and CDR2 YFSETQ. For the CDR3, the DNA is TGCGCCAGCAGCGAGCGGGGAACCGGGGAGCTGTTTTTT. Translated, it gives CASSERGTGELFF.

This clone was counted once. V usage is TRBV5-1 and J usage is TRBJ2-1; 7 bases are shared with TRBD1. J lost 0 bases, V lost 4 bases, and 4 bases had no gene match. This CDR3 spans 15 amino acids. Germline V CDR1 and CDR2: SGHRS, YFSETQ. The CDR3 is CASSPGQNSYNEQFF. The CDR3 DNA follows: TGCGCCAGCAGCCCGGGACAGAACTCCTACAATGAGCAGTTCTTC. Drawing the rest from reference TRBV5-1 and TRBJ2-1, the complete variable domain is KAGVTQTPRYLIKTRGQQVTLSCSPISGHRSVSWYQQTPGQGLQFLFEYFSETQRNKGNFPGRFSGRQFSNSRSEMNVSTLELGDSALYLCASSPGQNSYNEQFFGPGTRLTVL.